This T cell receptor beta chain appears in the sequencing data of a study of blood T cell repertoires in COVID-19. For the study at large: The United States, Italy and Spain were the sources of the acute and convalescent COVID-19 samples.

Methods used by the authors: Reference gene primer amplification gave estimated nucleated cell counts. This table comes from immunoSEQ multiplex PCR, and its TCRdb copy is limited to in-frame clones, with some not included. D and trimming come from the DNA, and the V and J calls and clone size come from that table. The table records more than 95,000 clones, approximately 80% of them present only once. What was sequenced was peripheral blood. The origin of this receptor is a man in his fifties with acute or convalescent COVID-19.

CDR3 residues: CASSSRQQEGTQYF. The CDR3 DNA reads TGTGCCAGCAGCTCCAGACAGCAAGAAGGGACCCAGTACTTC. The rearrangement links TRBV5-5 to TRBJ2-5; maybe TRBD1 (5 bases). Germline CDR1 and CDR2: SGHKS and YYEKEE (reference sequence). V was cut by 3 bases and J by 7 bases, with 16 bases left in between. This CDR3 contains 14 residues. The entire variable domain, with the rest obtained from reference TRBV5-5 and TRBJ2-5, is as follows: DAGVTQSPTHLIKTRGQQVTLRCSPISGHKSVSWYQQVLGQGPQFIFQYYEKEERGRGNFPDRFSARQFPNYSSELNVNALLLGDSALYLCASSSRQQEGTQYFGPGTRLLVL.